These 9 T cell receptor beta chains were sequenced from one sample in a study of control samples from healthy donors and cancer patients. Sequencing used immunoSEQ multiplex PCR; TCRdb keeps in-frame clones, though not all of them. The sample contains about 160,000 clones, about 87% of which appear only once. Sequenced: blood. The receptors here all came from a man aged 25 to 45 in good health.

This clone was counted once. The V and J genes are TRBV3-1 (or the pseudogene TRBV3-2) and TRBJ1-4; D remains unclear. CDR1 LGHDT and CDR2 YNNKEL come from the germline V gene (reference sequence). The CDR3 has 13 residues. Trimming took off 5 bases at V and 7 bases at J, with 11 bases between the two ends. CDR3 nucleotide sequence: TGTGCCAGCAGCGACCGAGGGAGTGAAAAACTGTTTTTT. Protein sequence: CASSDRGSEKLFF.

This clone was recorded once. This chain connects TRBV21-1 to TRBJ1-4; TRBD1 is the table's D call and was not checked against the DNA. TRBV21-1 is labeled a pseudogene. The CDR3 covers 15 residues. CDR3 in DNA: TGTGCCAGCAGCCCCCAGGGACAGGGATGTGAAAAACTGTTTTTT. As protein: CASSPQGQGCEKLFF.

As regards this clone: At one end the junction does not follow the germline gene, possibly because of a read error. CDR3: CASTQSGTENEKLFF. In DNA form, the CDR3 reads TGCGCCAGCACCCAATCCGGGACAGAAAATGAAAAACTGTTTTTT. The J gene is TRBJ1-4, the V gene TRBV4-1; 7 bases are a match to TRBD1. Germline V CDR1 and CDR2: MGHRA, YSYEKL. CDR3 size: 15 residues.

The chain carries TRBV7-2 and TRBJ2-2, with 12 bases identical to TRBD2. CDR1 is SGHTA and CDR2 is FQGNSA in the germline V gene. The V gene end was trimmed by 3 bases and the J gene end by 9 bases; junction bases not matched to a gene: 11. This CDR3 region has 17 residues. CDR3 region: CASSFGLAGRGPRELFF. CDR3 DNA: TGTGCCAGCAGCTTCGGACTAGCGGGAAGAGGTCCAAGGGAGCTGTTTTTT.

The CDR3 loop reads CASSVGLMNTEAFF. The CDR3 coding sequence is TGTGCCAGCAGTGTGGGACTGATGAACACTGAAGCTTTCTTT. The chain combines TRBV2 with TRBJ1-1; D is perhaps TRBD1 (5 bases). Trimming pared 4 bases from V and 0 bases from J, leaving 9 bases between. In germline, CDR1 is SNHLY, CDR2 FYNNEI. The CDR3 covers 14 residues.

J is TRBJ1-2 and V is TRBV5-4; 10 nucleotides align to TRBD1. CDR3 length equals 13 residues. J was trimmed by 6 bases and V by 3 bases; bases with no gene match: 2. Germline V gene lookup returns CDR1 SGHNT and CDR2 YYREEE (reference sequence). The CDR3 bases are TGTGCCAGCAGCTCCGGGACAGGGGATGGCTACACCTTC. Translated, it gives CASSSGTGDGYTF. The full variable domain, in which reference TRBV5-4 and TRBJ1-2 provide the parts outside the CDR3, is ETGVTQSPTHLIKTRGQQVTLRCSSQSGHNTVSWYQQALGQGPQFIFQYYREEENGRGNFPPRFSGLQFPNYSSELNVNALELDDSALYLCASSSGTGDGYTFGSGTRLTVV.

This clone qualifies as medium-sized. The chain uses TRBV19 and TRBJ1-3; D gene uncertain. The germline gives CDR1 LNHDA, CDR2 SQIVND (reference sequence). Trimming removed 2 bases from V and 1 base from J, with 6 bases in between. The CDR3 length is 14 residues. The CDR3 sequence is CASSIMRSGNTIYF. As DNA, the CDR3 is TGTGCCAGTAGTATAATGCGGTCTGGAAACACCATATATTTT. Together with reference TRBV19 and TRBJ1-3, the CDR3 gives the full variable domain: DGGITQSPKYLFRKEGQNVTLSCEQNLNHDAMYWYRQDPGQGLRLIYYSQIVNDFQKGDIAEGYSVSREKKESFPLTVTSAQKNPTAFYLCASSIMRSGNTIYFGEGSWLTVV.

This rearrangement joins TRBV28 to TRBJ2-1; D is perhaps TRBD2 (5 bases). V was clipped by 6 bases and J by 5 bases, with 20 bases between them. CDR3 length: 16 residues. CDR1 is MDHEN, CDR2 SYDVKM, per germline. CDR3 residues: CASSPSLGAGNNEQFF. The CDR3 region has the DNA TGTGCCAGCAGCCCCTCGCTCGGCGCGGGTAACAATGAGCAGTTCTTC.

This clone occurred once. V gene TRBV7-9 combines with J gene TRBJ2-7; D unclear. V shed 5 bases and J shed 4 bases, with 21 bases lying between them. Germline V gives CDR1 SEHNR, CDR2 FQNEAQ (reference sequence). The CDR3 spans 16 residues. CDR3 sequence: CASSPRFSRASYEQYF. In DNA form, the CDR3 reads TGTGCCAGCAGCCCACGGTTCTCTCGGGCGTCTTACGAGCAGTACTTC.